Described below is a single T cell receptor (beta chain) sequence and its context. The antigen remains undetermined. Sequencing was performed with immunoSEQ multiplex PCR; in TCRdb, only in-frame clones are kept and a portion is missing. The table shows approximately 53,000 clones, with around four fifths occurring only once. This record belongs to a study of memory CD4+ T cells and cytomegalovirus serostatus. Germline V gene data show CDR1 as MNHEY and CDR2 as SMNVEV (reference sequence). The CDR3 length is 13 residues. V lost 7 bases to trimming and J lost 5 bases, with 14 bases between them. Single viable CD3+CD4+CD8-CD45RO+ cells were sorted as the memory CD4+ T cells. CMV serostatus came from serum IgG against pp150, pp28, p38, p52. Points from the study as a whole: Median bootstrapped AUC for CMV status was about 0.96 originally, about 0.9 US-trained.

The material sequenced was memory CD4+ T cells from blood. The receptor was isolated from an adult in good health and CMV-seronegative. V is TRBV27 and J is TRBJ2-5, with D possibly TRBD1 on 6 matching bases. The CDR3 nucleotides read TGTGCCAGCATCCTGAGGCAGGGGGAGACCCAGTACTTC. Protein: CASILRQGETQYF.